This T cell receptor beta chain was observed in a study of blood T cells in healthy people across ages. The CDR3 covers 15 residues. The germline gives CDR1 MNHEY, CDR2 SMNVEV (reference sequence). Through a sample-barcoded 5' primer and a J-beta primer mix, a second PCR was run for 7 to 11 cycles. One entry per CDR3 protein, called by TCRdb with MiXCR from the 5' RACE reads. The sample includes some 1.5 million distinct CDR3 sequences, 28% of them seen just once. This clonotype was recorded only once. A read error may be the cause here, since a much bigger clone is one base away. The clonotype originates from a woman under 40 in good health. This sequence joins TRBV27 and TRBJ1-5; unclear D gene. The assigned J gene may be wrong: the sequence end matches TRBJ2-3 better. The sequenced material came from blood. CDR3 sequence (DNA): TGTGCCAGCAGTTTATCAGGAAGGACGGCTCAGCCCCAGTATTTT. Its protein is CASSLSGRTAQPQYF.